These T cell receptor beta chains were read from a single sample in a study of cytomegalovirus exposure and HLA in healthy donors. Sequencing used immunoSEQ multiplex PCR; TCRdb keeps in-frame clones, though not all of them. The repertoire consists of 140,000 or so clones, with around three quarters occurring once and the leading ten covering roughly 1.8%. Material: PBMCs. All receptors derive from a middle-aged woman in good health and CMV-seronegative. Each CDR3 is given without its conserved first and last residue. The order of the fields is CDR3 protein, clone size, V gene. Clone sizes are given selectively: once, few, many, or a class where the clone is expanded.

cdr3_aa: ASSEYTSANNEQF
clone_size: NA
v_call: TRBV25-1

cdr3_aa: ASSLVASGSVYEQY
clone_size: once
v_call: TRBV11-2

cdr3_aa: ASSLDRAQETQY
clone_size: once
v_call: TRBV7-2

cdr3_aa: ASSDVGRGEKLF
clone_size: NA
v_call: TRBV2

cdr3_aa: ASSWADSGSYEQY
clone_size: few
v_call: TRBV5-1

cdr3_aa: DTGTLNTEAF
clone_size: NA
v_call: TRBV19

cdr3_aa: ASSGTGTDTQY
clone_size: NA
v_call: TRBV6-1

cdr3_aa: ASSQGGGPLNSPLH
clone_size: NA
v_call: TRBV4-1

cdr3_aa: ASSRERDEETQY
clone_size: NA
v_call: TRBV5-6

cdr3_aa: ASSGFASGAYTDTQY
clone_size: NA
v_call: TRBV19

cdr3_aa: ASSQDVRRNPYGYT
clone_size: NA
v_call: TRBV4-2

cdr3_aa: ASSSGRREYGYT
clone_size: once
v_call: TRBV6-5

cdr3_aa: ASSPSGTVGNTIY
clone_size: NA
v_call: TRBV18

cdr3_aa: ASSLEQGINEKLF
clone_size: NA
v_call: TRBV5-1

cdr3_aa: ASSLASDTQY
clone_size: few
v_call: TRBV5-1

cdr3_aa: ASSGEQGRYGYT
clone_size: NA
v_call: TRBV5-4

cdr3_aa: ASSAENYGYT
clone_size: NA
v_call: TRBV19

cdr3_aa: ASSEGHRNEQF
clone_size: NA
v_call: TRBV6-5

cdr3_aa: ASGGTGFFDEQF
clone_size: NA
v_call: TRBV5-6

cdr3_aa: ASSWGQRDTEAF
clone_size: NA
v_call: TRBV7-9

cdr3_aa: ASREWDRGKNTEAF
clone_size: few
v_call: TRBV10-2

cdr3_aa: ASSPGQGAGEQY
clone_size: NA
v_call: TRBV5-5

cdr3_aa: ASSPRQGRVEITNYGYT
clone_size: NA
v_call: TRBV18

cdr3_aa: ATSIFTGNTIY
clone_size: NA
v_call: TRBV15

cdr3_aa: ASSRRGGAGADTQY
clone_size: NA
v_call: TRBV7-9

cdr3_aa: ASSSGTDSTKQY
clone_size: NA
v_call: TRBV7-9

cdr3_aa: ASSVARGGTDTQY
clone_size: NA
v_call: TRBV9

cdr3_aa: ASRGQGGFTGELF
clone_size: NA
v_call: TRBV19

cdr3_aa: ASSISSGRNEQF
clone_size: few
v_call: TRBV6-5

cdr3_aa: ASSSRGGHEQF
clone_size: NA
v_call: TRBV7-2

cdr3_aa: ASSPDLAVTSYEQY
clone_size: few
v_call: TRBV18

cdr3_aa: ASSYSASHRGAV
clone_size: once
v_call: TRBV6-5

cdr3_aa: ASSVVGAPGTEAF
clone_size: few
v_call: TRBV4-1

cdr3_aa: ASSIRQVGQPQH
clone_size: few
v_call: TRBV4-1

cdr3_aa: ASSQNQGAVLWQPQH
clone_size: once
v_call: TRBV7-8